These 24 T cell receptor beta chains came from one sample sequenced in a study of blood T cell repertoires in COVID-19. Generated by immunoSEQ multiplex PCR, the TCRdb table keeps only in-frame clones and is missing some. The sample includes over 250,000 clones, about 86% of them seen just once. Material: PBMCs or T cells enriched from blood (not recorded which). The receptors were sampled from a man younger than 45 with acute COVID-19.

The V call is TRBV6-2 or TRBV6-3, the J call TRBJ2-5; 16 nucleotides align to TRBD2. V was clipped by 5 bases and J by 5 bases; unmatched bases: 8. The CDR3 covers 17 residues. Germline assignment: CDR1 MNHEY and CDR2 SVGEGT. CDR3 in amino acids: CASSRGLAGGPQETQYF. CDR3 DNA: TGTGCCAGCAGTCGGGGACTAGCGGGAGGGCCCCAGGAGACCCAGTACTTC.

CDR3 bases: TGTGCCAGCCCCCCGGCAGGGGCGCGAAACACCGGGGAGCTGTTTTTT. Its protein product is CASPPAGARNTGELFF. The rearrangement uses TRBV28 and TRBJ2-2; a possible D gene is TRBD1 (6 bases). V lost 8 bases, J lost 2 bases, and 18 bases lay in between. The germline V gene has CDR1 MDHEN and CDR2 SYDVKM. The CDR3 is 16 amino acids.

The chain uses TRBV7-6 and TRBJ2-3; 7 nucleotides line up with TRBD2. The junction had 7 bases not matched to a gene; V was cut back by 5 bases and J by 5 bases. In germline, CDR1 is SGHVS, CDR2 FNYEAQ. This CDR3 comprises 14 residues. Written as DNA, the CDR3 is TGTGCCAGCAGCCCGACTAGCTTGGGAGATACGCAGTATTTT. Translating it yields CASSPTSLGDTQYF. Supplemented by reference TRBV7-6 and TRBJ2-3, the full variable domain reads GAGVSQSPRYKVTKRGQDVALRCDPISGHVSLYWYRQALGQGPEFLTYFNYEAQQDKSGLPNDRFSAERPEGSISTLTIQRTEQRDSAMYRCASSPTSLGDTQYFGPGTRLTVL.

This clone was seen a single time. The V and J genes are TRBV11-2 and TRBJ2-6, with a possible D match to TRBD1 (5 bases). Germline values: CDR1 SGHAT, CDR2 FQNNGV. CDR3 length: 13 residues. With 6 bases removed from V and 5 bases from J, the gap between germline ends came to 8 bases. The CDR3 region has the DNA TGTGCCAGCAGTACGGACAGGGCCAACGTCCTGACTTTC. This sequence encodes CASSTDRANVLTF.

The chain joins TRBV11-2 to TRBJ1-4, with 7 bases aligning to TRBD1. V shed 1 base, J shed 8 bases, and the junction held 13 bases outside the gene matches. Germline CDR1 SGHAT, CDR2 FQNNGV. This CDR3 spans 17 amino acids. CDR3 in DNA: TGTGCCAGCAGCTTAGGCGATTGGGACAGCCTATGGGAAAAACTGTTTTTT. It specifies CASSLGDWDSLWEKLFF.

The rearrangement joins TRBV5-1 to TRBJ2-5; 11 bases match TRBD2. Germline trimming cut 4 bases from V and 1 base from J; bases unmatched to any gene: 3. Germline V gives CDR1 SGHRS, CDR2 YFSETQ. The CDR3 sequence is 15 residues long. The CDR3 bases are TGCGCCAGCAGCACCGGGACTAGCGGCCAAGAGACCCAGTACTTC. It codes for CASSTGTSGQETQYF.

This clone was detected a few times. The rearrangement uses TRBV29-1 and TRBJ2-1; tentative D call: TRBD1 (5 bases). The CDR3 spans 13 residues. Trimming pared 5 bases from V and 5 bases from J, leaving 13 bases between. Germline V gene data show CDR1 as SQVTM and CDR2 as ANQGSEA. CDR3 DNA: TGCAGCGTTTTTTACGACAGTAACAATGAGCAGTTCTTC. This gives the protein CSVFYDSNNEQFF.

The CDR3 here is CASSPSTGLDTQYF. As DNA, the CDR3 is TGTGCCAGCTCACCGTCGACAGGGCTTGATACGCAGTATTTT. V and J are TRBV18 and TRBJ2-3, with 7 positions matching TRBD1. This CDR3 is built from 14 residues. J was trimmed by 6 bases and V by 3 bases; bases with no gene match: 6. Germline V lookup: CDR1 KGHSH, CDR2 LQKENI. The entire variable domain, with the rest obtained from reference TRBV18 and TRBJ2-3, is as follows: NAGVMQNPRHLVRRRGQEARLRCSPMKGHSHVYWYRQLPEEGLKFMVYLQKENIIDESGMPKERFSAEFPKEGPSILRIQQVVRGDSAAYFCASSPSTGLDTQYFGPGTRLTVL.

This sequence joins TRBV29-1 and TRBJ2-5, with 14 bases that match TRBD2. Germline V lookup: CDR1 SQVTM, CDR2 ANQGSEA. The CDR3 covers 15 residues. V lost 7 bases to trimming and J lost 7 bases; unmatched junction nucleotides: 11. CDR3 sequence: CSATSGGAIVGTQYF. CDR3 nucleotide sequence: TGCAGCGCGACTAGCGGGGGGGCGATCGTTGGGACCCAGTACTTC.

The chain links TRBV7-9 to TRBJ1-6; no clear D. This CDR3 is 14 amino acids long. CDR1 is SEHNR, CDR2 FQNEAQ, per germline (reference sequence). The ends were cut back, 4 bases at V and 7 bases at J, with 11 bases in the middle. In nucleotides, the CDR3 is TGTGCCAGCAGCTCTGAGGGAGGGAATTCACCCCTCCACTTT. This codes for CASSSEGGNSPLHF. The full variable domain, its missing parts supplied by reference TRBV7-9 and TRBJ1-6, is DTGVSQNPRHKITKRGQNVTFRCDPISEHNRLYWYRQTLGQGPEFLTYFQNEAQLEKSRLLSDRFSAERPKGSFSTLEIQRTEQGDSAMYLCASSSEGGNSPLHFGNGTRLTVT.

The chain combines TRBV24-1 with TRBJ1-2; D remains unclear. Germline loops: CDR1 KGHDR, CDR2 SFDVKD. The CDR3 is 16 residues long. V gave up 9 bases and J gave up 2 bases, with 21 bases separating them. CDR3 protein: CATPYTWGAKNYGYTF. The DNA of the CDR3 is TGTGCCACCCCCTACACGTGGGGAGCAAAAAACTATGGCTACACCTTC.

This clone was seen just once. The chain has TRBV2 and TRBJ2-7, with a tentative D call TRBD2 (5 bases). Looked up from germline, CDR1 is SNHLY and CDR2 is FYNNEI. V lost 6 bases to trimming and J lost 4 bases, with 13 bases between them. The CDR3 totals 13 residues. This CDR3 is CASSRDGVYEQYV. As DNA, the CDR3 is TGTGCCAGCAGCCGGGATGGGGTGTACGAGCAGTACGTC.

This clone was seen only a few times. Other nucleotide sequences from this sample produce the same CDR3. The genes are TRBV7-9 and TRBJ2-2; unclear D gene. The CDR3 runs to 12 residues. Germline CDR1 and CDR2: SEHNR and FQNEAQ (reference sequence). Trimming cost V 6 bases and J 6 bases, with 8 bases left between them. The CDR3 is CASSFGSGELFF. The CDR3 DNA follows: TGTGCCAGCAGTTTCGGTTCCGGGGAGCTGTTTTTT.

The rearrangement links TRBV18 to TRBJ1-5; D unresolved. Trimming pared 2 bases from V and 5 bases from J, leaving 7 bases between. From germline, CDR1 is KGHSH and CDR2 LQKENI. The CDR3 consists of 13 residues. CDR3 bases: TGTGCCAGCTCACCAGGCAAAGATCAGCCCCAGCATTTT. This translates into CASSPGKDQPQHF.

This clone appeared once. The junction differs from germline at one of its ends, possibly a read error. This sequence joins TRBV5-1 and TRBJ2-2; TRBD1 agrees at 7 bases. The CDR3 is made up of 15 amino acids. Germline assignment: CDR1 SGHRS and CDR2 YFSETQ. The CDR3 nucleotides read TGTGCCAGCAGCTTGGTTACAGGGGTAACCGGGGAGCTGTTTTTT. Its translation: CASSLVTGVTGELFF.

V usage is TRBV2 and J usage is TRBJ1-1, with 8 bases lining up with TRBD1. Germline CDR1 reads SNHLY; CDR2 reads FYNNEI. This CDR3 has 14 residues. J gave up 2 bases and V 7 bases, and 6 bases lay outside the gene matches. DNA of the CDR3: TGTGCCAGCACCCGGACAGGGATAAACACTGAAGCTTTCTTT. It specifies CASTRTGINTEAFF.

The V call is TRBV5-1, the J call TRBJ1-1, with a weak D call TRBD1 (6 bases). V shed 5 bases and J shed 7 bases, with 15 bases lying between them. The CDR3 totals 13 residues. Germline V gene sequence: CDR1 SGHRS, CDR2 YFSETQ. The CDR3 spells CASSSGTLVEAFF. CDR3 nucleotide sequence: TGCGCCAGCAGTTCCGGGACACTTGTTGAAGCTTTCTTT.

This chain uses TRBV5-8 with TRBJ1-3; D ambiguous. The germline gives CDR1 SGHTS, CDR2 YDEGEE. The CDR3 contains 14 residues. V lost 4 bases to trimming and J lost 3 bases, with 11 bases between them. The CDR3 is CASSMDPGGNTIYF. The CDR3 DNA follows: TGTGCCAGCAGCATGGACCCCGGTGGAAACACCATATATTTT.

The chain recombines TRBV16 with TRBJ1-4; 7 nucleotides line up with TRBD1. The V gene end was trimmed by 5 bases and the J gene end by 8 bases; junction bases not matched to a gene: 8. This CDR3 has 14 residues. Per the germline V gene, CDR1 is KGHSY and CDR2 is FQNENV. The CDR3, as DNA: TGTGCCAGCAGCAAAACAGGGGTCGAAGAAAAACTGTTTTTT. It encodes CASSKTGVEEKLFF.

This clone was seen a handful of times. The chain is built from TRBV19 and TRBJ1-1; D is uncertain. Germline lookup yields CDR1 LNHDA and CDR2 SQIVND (reference sequence). The CDR3 is made up of 14 amino acids. Trimming removed 5 bases at V and 0 bases at J, with 10 bases between. CDR3 coding DNA: TGTGCCAGTAGTCGGGATGTAATGAACACTGAAGCTTTCTTT. This codes for CASSRDVMNTEAFF.

The V and J genes are TRBV27 and TRBJ1-2, with 8 positions matching TRBD1. Germline CDR1 reads MNHEY; CDR2 reads SMNVEV (reference sequence). V trimming: 3 bases; J trimming: 2 bases; junction bases outside the gene matches: 2. The CDR3 covers 14 residues. The CDR3 region has the DNA TGTGCCAGCAGTTTTGGGGACAGGAACTATGGCTACACCTTC. Amino acids: CASSFGDRNYGYTF.

J is TRBJ2-5 and V is TRBV7-2; the D gene is possibly TRBD2 (7 bases). V lost 7 bases, J lost 7 bases, and 22 bases lay in between. This CDR3 contains 15 residues. The germline CDR1 and CDR2 sequences are SGHTA and FQGNSA. In DNA, the CDR3 is TGTGCCAGCACCCCAGAGGGGGGGGGCGTCGGGACCCAGTACTTC. Amino acid sequence: CASTPEGGGVGTQYF.

The J gene is TRBJ1-1, the V gene TRBV5-1; D is undetermined. Per the germline V gene, CDR1 is SGHRS and CDR2 is YFSETQ. The CDR3 has 14 residues. V lost 1 base and J 1 base, leaving 8 bases between the germline ends. The CDR3 spells CASSLSGQNTEAFF. Written as DNA, the CDR3 is TGCGCCAGCAGCTTGAGTGGCCAGAACACTGAAGCTTTCTTT.

The chain recombines TRBV12-5 with TRBJ2-3, with 7 bases lining up with TRBD2. Trimming took 2 bases from V and 6 from J; bases not matched to a gene: 20. Germline lookup yields CDR1 LGHNT and CDR2 FRNRAP. The CDR3 consists of 19 residues. The CDR3, as DNA: TGTGCTAGTGGTTTGCTTACGGGAGGTCCTACTCGGGGTCATGATACGCAGTATTTT. Translating gives CASGLLTGGPTRGHDTQYF.